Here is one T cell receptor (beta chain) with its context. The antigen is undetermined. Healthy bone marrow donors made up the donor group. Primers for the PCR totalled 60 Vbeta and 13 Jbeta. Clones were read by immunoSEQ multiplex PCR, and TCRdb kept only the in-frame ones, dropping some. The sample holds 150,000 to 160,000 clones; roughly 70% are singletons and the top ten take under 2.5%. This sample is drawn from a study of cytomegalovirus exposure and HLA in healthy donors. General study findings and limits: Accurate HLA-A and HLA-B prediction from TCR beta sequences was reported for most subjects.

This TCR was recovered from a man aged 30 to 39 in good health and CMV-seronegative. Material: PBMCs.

The CDR3 sequence is CASTGGANEQFF. The DNA of the CDR3 is TGTGCCAGCACCGGGGGGGCCAATGAGCAGTTCTTC. This sequence joins TRBV5-4 and TRBJ2-1; TRBD2 matches 8 bases. This CDR3 spans 12 amino acids. V gave up 6 bases and J gave up 6 bases; unmatched junction bases: 2. CDR1 and CDR2 (germline): SGHNT, YYREEE (reference sequence).